This entry features one TCR beta chain sequence. The data originate from a study of radiotherapy plus CTLA-4 blockade in lung cancer. Germline assignment: CDR1 LNHDA and CDR2 SQIVND (reference sequence). This CDR3 is 15 amino acids long. V shed 5 bases and J 0 bases; nucleotides not matched to a gene: 7. Assay used: immunoSEQ multiplex PCR; TCRdb lists only in-frame clones, some missing. The top ten hold 23% of the sample, which has about 43,000 clones, 55% to 80% seen once. The receptor was derived from a human donor with non-small cell lung cancer who had a partial response to radiotherapy plus ipilimumab. The chain uses TRBV19 and TRBJ2-7; 7 nucleotides match TRBD2. The material sequenced was peripheral blood, taken from a patient treated with radiotherapy plus ipilimumab. CDR3 sequence (DNA): TGTGCCAGTAGTTCGTTAGCGGGCGTCTCCTACGAGCAGTACTTC. Its protein product is CASSSLAGVSYEQYF.